Shown below are 9 T cell receptor beta chains from a single sample sequenced in a study of identical twins. TCRdb reanalysed the 5' RACE reads using MiXCR and keeps one entry per CDR3 protein. The sample lists around 1.7 million distinct CDR3 sequences, less than 35% occurring once. Material: cord blood. The receptor set was obtained from a newborn girl in good health.

This clonotype has a handful of counts. This rearrangement joins TRBV9 to TRBJ2-3; 8 nucleotides agree with TRBD2. V gave up 4 bases and J gave up 5 bases; unmatched junction bases: 15. The CDR3 has 17 residues. Germline CDR1 is SGDLS and CDR2 is YYNGEE. CDR3 coding DNA: TGTGCCAGCAGCTCCCTCCTCCTAACGGGAGGGGGAGATACGCAGTATTTT. The encoded protein is CASSSLLLTGGGDTQYF.

In its sample, this clonotype was seen a few times. V is TRBV20-1 and J is TRBJ2-4, with 10 bases that match TRBD1. From germline, CDR1 is DFQATT and CDR2 SNEGSKA (reference sequence). The CDR3 extends over 14 amino acids. V lost 6 bases, J lost 1 base, and 3 bases stayed unmatched. In DNA form, the CDR3 reads TGCAGTGCCCCGGGACAGGGGGCCAAAAACATTCAGTACTTC. It specifies CSAPGQGAKNIQYF.

A few counts support this clonotype. V usage is TRBV3-1 and J usage is TRBJ2-1; D is perhaps TRBD1 (6 bases). In germline, CDR1 is LGHDT, CDR2 YNNKEL (reference sequence). This CDR3 has 11 residues. Trimming stripped 6 bases from V and 9 bases from J, with 9 bases between. The CDR3 sequence is CASRQGSEQFF. For the CDR3, the DNA is TGTGCCAGCAGACAGGGTAGTGAGCAGTTCTTC.

This clonotype was found a few times. The genes are TRBV14 and TRBJ2-3; 8 positions agree with TRBD1. The CDR3 is 14 amino acids. The V segment lost 4 bases and the J segment 4 bases; nucleotides outside the gene matches: 4. The germline V gene has CDR1 SGHDN and CDR2 FVKESK. In DNA, the CDR3 is TGTGCCAGCAGCCGGACAGGGAACCCAGATACGCAGTATTTT. It is translated as CASSRTGNPDTQYF.

The rearrangement joins TRBV7-9 to TRBJ1-2, with D hard to call. This CDR3 region has 14 residues. The germline V and J ends were trimmed by 0 bases and 3 bases, with 8 bases remaining between them. CDR1 SEHNR and CDR2 FQNEAQ come from the germline V gene (reference sequence). This CDR3 is CASSLARLYYGYTF. The CDR3 DNA reads TGTGCCAGCAGCTTAGCTAGACTCTACTATGGCTACACCTTC.

The rearrangement joins TRBV7-2 to TRBJ2-3; 12 bases agree with TRBD2. This CDR3 comprises 17 residues. CDR1 and CDR2 (germline): SGHTA, FQGNSA. V was clipped by 0 bases and J by 4 bases; unmatched bases: 5. CDR3 DNA sequence: TGTGCCAGCAGCTTAGCTCTAGCGGGAGGGCCCTCAGATACGCAGTATTTT. Protein: CASSLALAGGPSDTQYF.

The chain has TRBV4-1 and TRBJ2-5; D may correspond to TRBD1 or TRBD2 (5 bases each). V was pared by 0 bases and J by 1 base, with 12 bases between. CDR3 size: 16 residues. Germline V gene lookup returns CDR1 MGHRA and CDR2 YSYEKL. The CDR3 coding sequence is TGCGCCAGCAGCCAAGATGCCGTAGGGACCCAAGAGACCCAGTACTTC. Protein sequence: CASSQDAVGTQETQYF.

This clonotype was recorded many times. The chain employs TRBV27 and TRBJ2-3; TRBD2 matches 10 bases. With 5 bases clipped from V and 8 bases from J, the junction kept 4 bases outside the gene matches. CDR1 and CDR2 (germline): MNHEY, SMNVEV (reference sequence). The CDR3 totals 13 residues. The CDR3 here is CASSPRTSGTQYF. DNA for the CDR3: TGTGCCAGCAGTCCCCGGACTAGCGGTACGCAGTATTTT.

A few counts support this clonotype. The chain uses TRBV10-3 and TRBJ2-7; D not resolved. From germline, CDR1 is ENHRY and CDR2 SYGVKD. V lost 10 bases to trimming and J lost 5 bases, with 12 bases between them. This CDR3 region has 11 residues. CDR3 loop: CATSPENEQYF. As DNA, the CDR3 is TGTGCCACCTCTCCGGAGAACGAGCAGTACTTC.